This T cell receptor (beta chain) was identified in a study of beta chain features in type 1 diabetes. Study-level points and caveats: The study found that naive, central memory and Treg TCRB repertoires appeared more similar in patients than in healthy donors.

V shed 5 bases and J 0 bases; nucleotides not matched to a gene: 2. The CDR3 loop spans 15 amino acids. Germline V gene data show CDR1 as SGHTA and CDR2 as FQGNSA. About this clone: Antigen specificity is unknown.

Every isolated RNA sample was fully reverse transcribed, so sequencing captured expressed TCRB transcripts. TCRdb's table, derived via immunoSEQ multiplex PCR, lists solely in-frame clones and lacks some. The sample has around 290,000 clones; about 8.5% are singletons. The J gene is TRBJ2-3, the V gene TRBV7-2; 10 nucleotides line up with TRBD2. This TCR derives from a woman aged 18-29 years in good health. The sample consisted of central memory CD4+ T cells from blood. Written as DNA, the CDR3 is TGTGCCAGCAGCCGTAGCGGGGGGAGCACAGATACGCAGTATTTT. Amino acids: CASSRSGGSTDTQYF.